These 26 T cell receptor beta chains were all obtained from the same sample, sequenced in a study of blood T cell repertoires in COVID-19. This table comes from immunoSEQ multiplex PCR, and its TCRdb copy is limited to in-frame clones, with some not included. The data hold just under 350,000 clones, with around 83% observed a single time. The sample consisted of peripheral blood. These receptors were taken from a man aged 25-40 years with active or convalescent COVID-19.

The CDR3 DNA reads TGCGCCAGCAGCTTCCTAGCGGGTCTCACAGATACGCAGTATTTT. Amino acid sequence: CASSFLAGLTDTQYF. V and J are TRBV5-1 and TRBJ2-3, with TRBD2 identical over 8 bases. The CDR3 length is 15 residues. V lost 2 bases, J lost 2 bases, and 4 bases stayed unmatched. Germline CDR1 reads SGHRS; CDR2 reads YFSETQ.

This sequence joins TRBV11-2 and TRBJ2-5; 8 positions match TRBD2. The germline CDR1 and CDR2 sequences are SGHAT and FQNNGV. This CDR3 comprises 14 residues. After removal of 5 bases from V and 1 base from J, the junction contained 3 bases not matched to a gene. CDR3 protein: CASSPGTSQETQYF. In DNA form, the CDR3 reads TGTGCCAGCAGCCCCGGGACTAGCCAAGAGACCCAGTACTTC.

The chain combines TRBV4-1 with TRBJ2-3, with D possibly matching TRBD2 (6 bases). V was clipped by 5 bases and J by 3 bases, with 18 bases between them. Per the germline V gene, CDR1 is MGHRA and CDR2 is YSYEKL. The CDR3 is 16 amino acids. The CDR3 sequence is CASSAGTGGPTDTQYF. The CDR3 DNA reads TGCGCCAGCAGCGCGGGGACTGGAGGACCGACAGATACGCAGTATTTT.

This sequence joins TRBV6-4 and TRBJ2-7; TRBD1 is a possible D gene (6 bases). Trimming left V 0 bases short and J 7 bases short, with 13 bases between. The CDR3 spans 14 residues. Germline CDR1 and CDR2: MRHNA and SNTAGT. CDR3 in DNA: TGTGCCAGCAGTGACTCACAGGGTACATGTGAGCAGTACTTC. Protein product: CASSDSQGTCEQYF.

The gene calls are TRBV9 and TRBJ1-3; D is unclear. The V and J ends lost 0 bases and 4 bases respectively, with 14 bases between them. The CDR3 contains 16 residues. In germline, CDR1 is SGDLS, CDR2 YYNGEE. DNA of the CDR3: TGTGCCAGCAGCGTAGACGCCGGAGGTGCCGGAAACACCATATATTTT. Protein: CASSVDAGGAGNTIYF.

The table lists this clone with a count of one. The V call is TRBV6-5, the J call TRBJ2-1; maybe TRBD2 (7 bases). Looked up from germline, CDR1 is MNHEY and CDR2 is SVGAGI. V lost 9 bases to trimming and J lost 2 bases, with 17 bases between them. The CDR3 length is 15 residues. For the CDR3, the DNA is TGTGCCAGTACTCCTGGGGGGGCTCCCTACAATGAGCAGTTCTTC. It codes for CASTPGGAPYNEQFF.

This clone was found a few times. This chain connects TRBV29-1 to TRBJ1-2, with TRBD1 as a possible D gene (5 bases). From germline, CDR1 is SQVTM and CDR2 ANQGSEA. Trimming took 4 bases from V and 8 from J, leaving 17 bases between them. The CDR3 is 13 residues long. In nucleotides, the CDR3 is TGCAGCGTTGGAGGCGGGGGGATTAGAGGCTACACCTTC. Translated: CSVGGGGIRGYTF.

This chain connects TRBV11-2 to TRBJ2-1; D is perhaps TRBD2 (6 bases). Deletions cut 1 base from V and 4 bases from J, with 11 bases between. The germline V gene has CDR1 SGHAT and CDR2 FQNNGV. This CDR3 has 15 amino acids. CDR3 nucleotides: TGTGCCAGCAGCTTAGTTACGGGAGCTTACAATGAGCAGTTCTTC. Encoded protein: CASSLVTGAYNEQFF.

V gene TRBV19 combines with J gene TRBJ1-1; D not certain. Germline values: CDR1 LNHDA, CDR2 SQIVND (reference sequence). V gave up 2 bases and J gave up 7 bases, with 11 bases separating them. This CDR3 region has 13 residues. The CDR3 region has the DNA TGTGCCAGTAGTATACAGGCCCCCGGTGAAGCTTTCTTT. Its translation: CASSIQAPGEAFF.

The chain is built from TRBV25-1 and TRBJ1-1; TRBD1 agrees at 7 bases. This CDR3 spans 13 amino acids. The V gene's germline CDR1 is MGHDK and CDR2 SYGVNS. With V trimmed by 5 bases and J by 11 bases, 11 bases remained unmatched. CDR3 sequence (DNA): TGTGCCAGCAGTAACACAGGGGCTGCCGAGGCTTTCTTT. It translates to CASSNTGAAEAFF.

The chain carries TRBV19 and TRBJ1-2; 7 bases are a match to TRBD1. The CDR3 extends over 14 amino acids. Per germline, CDR1 LNHDA and CDR2 SQIVND (reference sequence). V lost 5 bases, J lost 2 bases, and 5 bases stayed unmatched. CDR3 region: CASSPGQTNYGYTF. The CDR3 DNA sequence: TGTGCCAGTAGTCCGGGACAGACAAACTATGGCTACACCTTC.

V gene TRBV19 combines with J gene TRBJ2-7; 12 bases agree with TRBD2. The CDR3 totals 16 residues. V trimming: 8 bases; J trimming: 7 bases; junction bases outside the gene matches: 15. Germline loops: CDR1 LNHDA, CDR2 SQIVND (reference sequence). CDR3 residues: CASSRRGTSGSQEQYF. The CDR3, as DNA: TGTGCCAGTTCCAGGAGGGGGACTAGCGGGTCTCAGGAGCAGTACTTC. The variable domain in full, completed from reference TRBV19 and TRBJ2-7, reads DGGITQSPKYLFRKEGQNVTLSCEQNLNHDAMYWYRQDPGQGLRLIYYSQIVNDFQKGDIAEGYSVSREKKESFPLTVTSAQKNPTAFYLCASSRRGTSGSQEQYFGPGTRLTVT.

The chain recombines TRBV30 with TRBJ1-6, with 7 bases fitting TRBD1. The V segment lost 2 bases and the J segment 19 bases; nucleotides outside the gene matches: 8. From germline, CDR1 is GTSNPN and CDR2 SVGIG (reference sequence). This CDR3 region has 11 residues. CDR3 residues: CAWSSPDRSHF. The CDR3 DNA follows: TGTGCCTGGAGTTCTCCGGACAGGTCGCACTTT.

Only a few counts were recorded for this clone. The chain couples TRBV9 to TRBJ1-1; tentative D call: TRBD1 (6 bases). CDR3 size: 13 residues. Trimming left V 4 bases short and J 0 bases short, with 7 bases between. CDR1 and CDR2 from the germline V gene are SGDLS and YYNGEE. The CDR3: CASSRQVNTEAFF. The CDR3 region has the DNA TGTGCCAGCAGCAGACAGGTGAACACTGAAGCTTTCTTT.

The chain couples TRBV5-1 to TRBJ2-1; D remains ambiguous. Trimming removed 7 bases from V and 6 bases from J, with 8 bases in between. This CDR3 has 11 amino acids. Germline assignment: CDR1 SGHRS and CDR2 YFSETQ. The CDR3 DNA follows: TGCGCCAGCGGAGCTCCCAATGAGCAGTTCTTC. It translates to CASGAPNEQFF.

This clone was observed a single time. This chain joins TRBV10-1 and TRBJ1-2, with D possibly being TRBD1 (5 bases). The CDR3 sequence is 13 residues long. Germline CDR1 WNHNN, CDR2 SYGVQD (reference sequence). V was clipped by 9 bases and J by 1 base, with 12 bases between them. CDR3 amino acids: CARGRGFNYGYTF. The CDR3 DNA sequence: TGCGCCAGAGGTAGGGGTTTTAACTATGGCTACACCTTC.

The J gene is TRBJ2-1, the V gene TRBV11-3; 9 bases line up with TRBD1. The junction had 5 bases not matched to a gene; V was cut back by 5 bases and J by 3 bases. Germline V lookup: CDR1 SGHNT, CDR2 YENEEA. The CDR3 has 15 residues. The CDR3 spells CASSRDRAFYNEQFF. As DNA, the CDR3 is TGTGCCAGCAGCCGGGACAGGGCTTTCTACAATGAGCAGTTCTTC.

In this sample, this clone turned up once. The CDR3 loop is CASSLLQETQYF. The CDR3 region has the DNA TGTGCCAGCAGCTTACTACAAGAGACCCAGTACTTC. The chain has TRBV7-9 and TRBJ2-5; D not certain. The CDR3 extends over 12 amino acids. Germline V lookup: CDR1 SEHNR, CDR2 FQNEAQ (reference sequence). Trimming removed 2 bases from V and 2 bases from J, with 3 bases in between. Together with reference TRBV7-9 and TRBJ2-5, the CDR3 gives the full variable domain: DTGVSQNPRHKITKRGQNVTFRCDPISEHNRLYWYRQTLGQGPEFLTYFQNEAQLEKSRLLSDRFSAERPKGSFSTLEIQRTEQGDSAMYLCASSLLQETQYFGPGTRLLVL.

The genes are TRBV2 and TRBJ1-1, with 9 bases aligning to TRBD1. Germline V lookup: CDR1 SNHLY, CDR2 FYNNEI. The CDR3 spans 15 residues. The V segment lost 5 bases and the J segment 3 bases; nucleotides outside the gene matches: 7. Here the CDR3 reads CASSLQGAMYTEAFF. DNA of the CDR3: TGTGCCAGCAGTCTACAGGGGGCGATGTACACTGAAGCTTTCTTT.

For the CDR3, the DNA is TGTGCCAGCAGCTTAGAGGGAGGGAGGGAGACTGAAGCTTTCTTT. Residues: CASSLEGGRETEAFF. This chain joins TRBV7-2 and TRBJ1-1; the D is unclear. V was shortened by 1 base and J by 5 bases, with 14 bases between the two germline ends. The CDR3 contains 15 residues. Germline loops: CDR1 SGHTA, CDR2 FQGNSA.

CDR3 DNA: TGTGCCACCAGTGTCAGGGCGAGCAATCAGCCCCAGCATTTT. This translates into CATSVRASNQPQHF. The chain uses TRBV24-1 and TRBJ1-5; D perhaps matches TRBD1 (5 bases). Germline assignment: CDR1 KGHDR and CDR2 SFDVKD. V was cut by 5 bases and J by 1 base, with 8 bases left in between. The CDR3 covers 14 residues.

The rearrangement uses TRBV19 and TRBJ1-6; D is undetermined. Germline V gene sequence: CDR1 LNHDA, CDR2 SQIVND (reference sequence). The CDR3 runs 13 residues. Trimming cost V 0 bases and J 6 bases, with 3 bases left between them. This CDR3 reads CASSIDGNSPLHF. The CDR3 region has the DNA TGTGCCAGTAGTATAGACGGTAATTCACCCCTCCACTTT.

The V and J genes are TRBV27 and TRBJ2-7, with D perhaps TRBD2 (5 bases). Per the germline V gene, CDR1 is MNHEY and CDR2 is SMNVEV (reference sequence). Deletions cut 6 bases from V and 4 bases from J, with 19 bases between. The CDR3 is 15 residues long. DNA of the CDR3: TGTGCCAGCAGCCCCTCTAGAGGCAGCGGTTACGAGCAGTACTTC. As protein: CASSPSRGSGYEQYF.

V is TRBV3-1 (or the pseudogene TRBV3-2) and J is TRBJ2-7, with D perhaps matching TRBD1 (6 bases). Trimming left V 4 bases short and J 1 base short, with 11 bases between. The CDR3 spans 14 residues. Looked up from germline, CDR1 is LGHDT and CDR2 is YNNKEL (reference sequence). Here the CDR3 DNA reads TGTGCCAGCAGCCCAGTTGGACAGTCCTACGAGCAGTACTTC. Encoded protein: CASSPVGQSYEQYF.

The rearrangement uses TRBV11-2 and TRBJ2-1; 8 bases are shared with TRBD2. Germline CDR1 reads SGHAT; CDR2 reads FQNNGV. The CDR3 totals 16 residues. V dropped 1 base and J dropped 4; count of bases not matched to a gene: 6. The CDR3 DNA sequence: TGTGCCAGCAGCTTAGCAGCGGGAGCCCCTTACAATGAGCAGTTCTTC. It translates to CASSLAAGAPYNEQFF.

V gene TRBV6-4 combines with J gene TRBJ1-5, with a tentative D call TRBD1 (5 bases). Germline assignment: CDR1 MRHNA and CDR2 SNTAGT. The germline V and J ends were trimmed by 2 bases and 0 bases, with 11 bases remaining between them. CDR3 size: 16 residues. CDR3 protein: CASSDRTSYSNQPQHF. DNA of the CDR3: TGTGCCAGCAGTGACAGGACATCTTATAGCAATCAGCCCCAGCATTTT.